This T cell receptor beta chain was identified in a study of a mutant IDH1 vaccine in newly diagnosed glioma listed by TCRdb under 2021. Background for the entire study: Vaccination began 4-6 weeks after radiotherapy alone, or alongside temozolomide cycles in the chemotherapy-containing groups. The week-35 safety follow-up took place at visit V12, and the week-47 end of study took place at visit V13. Before enrollment, patients had received standard therapy of radiotherapy alone, temozolomide alone, or radiochemotherapy with temozolomide; most received the combination. Longitudinal TCRB deep sequencing was done for about two dozen treated patients, wherever samples were available for exploratory analyses. Peripheral blood samples were drawn at six visits, namely V03 (baseline), V05, V07, V10, V12 and V13. Of the roughly 30 treated patients, approximately 62% were male and approximately 40% were female, and a mean age of approximately 40 years was recorded.

The time point label on this specimen signifies: week 35, safety follow-up. Every vaccine dose consisted of 300 ug of a 20-mer mutant IDH1 peptide in Montanide, administered subcutaneously together with topical imiquimod. Across visits V03 through V10, patients got a total of eight vaccinations, given in weeks 1, 3, 5, 7, 11, 15, 19 and 23. The donors had newly diagnosed IDH1-mutant astrocytomas of WHO grade 3 or 4 that showed loss of nuclear ATRX. The samples were drawn from NOA16, a multicentre, single-arm, open-label phase I trial in Germany that tested a mutant IDH1 peptide vaccine in humans for the first time. The DNeasy Blood and Tissue Kit was used to extract genomic DNA from EDTA blood for TCRB sequencing. The library came from the immunoSEQ multiplex PCR assay. Rearranged TCR beta chain sequences were amplified with the hsTCRB Kit following the manufacturer's protocol. An Illumina MiSeq was used to sequence the TCRB libraries. As for the original processing: Demultiplexing, trimming and gene mapping were performed with the kit vendor's proprietary platform. TCRdb limited this immuneACCESS table to in-frame rearrangements with V and J called. A share of clones is missing; checked studies link under half to unresolved V genes, and the rest is unexplained. Clone size and V and J calls were adopted from that table, with D and trimming inferred from the DNA. The sample table lists 40,000 to 50,000 clones, more than 80% of them with a count of one. In total, the top ten clones hold around 1.5% of the sample.

A remark on this clone: Its cognate antigen has yet to be identified. No clone much larger than this one lies a single base away; base qualities are absent.

Results and caveats for the whole study, not just this receptor: Immune responses induced by the vaccine were seen in around 93% of patients across multiple MHC alleles. No apparent relationship was observed between pseudoprogression and alterations in the top peripheral T cell clonotypes detected by TCRB sequencing. It was noted by the authors that analyses of patient blood samples could not be reproduced owing to sample limitations. Selection of PBMC samples for TCRB deep sequencing was based on availability.

As encoded in the germline V gene (reference sequence), CDR1 is SGHKS while CDR2 is YYEKEE. A distance of 10 bases separates the germline ends of V and J, which lose 4 bases and 1 base respectively. The CDR3 runs 14 amino acids, cysteine and phenylalanine included. Only CDR3 DNA is held: 42 bases, read in frame from base 1. Here the chain combines TRBV5-5 and TRBJ2-3; the D gene remains uncertain. The clonotype originates from a man in his forties or fifties with glioma. Sample: PBMCs, taken from a glioma patient whose treatment included an IDH1 peptide vaccine. The nucleotide sequence reads TGTGCCAGCAGCCTTGACCAGGGCACAGATACGCAGTATTTT. Its protein reads: CASSLDQGTDTQYF.